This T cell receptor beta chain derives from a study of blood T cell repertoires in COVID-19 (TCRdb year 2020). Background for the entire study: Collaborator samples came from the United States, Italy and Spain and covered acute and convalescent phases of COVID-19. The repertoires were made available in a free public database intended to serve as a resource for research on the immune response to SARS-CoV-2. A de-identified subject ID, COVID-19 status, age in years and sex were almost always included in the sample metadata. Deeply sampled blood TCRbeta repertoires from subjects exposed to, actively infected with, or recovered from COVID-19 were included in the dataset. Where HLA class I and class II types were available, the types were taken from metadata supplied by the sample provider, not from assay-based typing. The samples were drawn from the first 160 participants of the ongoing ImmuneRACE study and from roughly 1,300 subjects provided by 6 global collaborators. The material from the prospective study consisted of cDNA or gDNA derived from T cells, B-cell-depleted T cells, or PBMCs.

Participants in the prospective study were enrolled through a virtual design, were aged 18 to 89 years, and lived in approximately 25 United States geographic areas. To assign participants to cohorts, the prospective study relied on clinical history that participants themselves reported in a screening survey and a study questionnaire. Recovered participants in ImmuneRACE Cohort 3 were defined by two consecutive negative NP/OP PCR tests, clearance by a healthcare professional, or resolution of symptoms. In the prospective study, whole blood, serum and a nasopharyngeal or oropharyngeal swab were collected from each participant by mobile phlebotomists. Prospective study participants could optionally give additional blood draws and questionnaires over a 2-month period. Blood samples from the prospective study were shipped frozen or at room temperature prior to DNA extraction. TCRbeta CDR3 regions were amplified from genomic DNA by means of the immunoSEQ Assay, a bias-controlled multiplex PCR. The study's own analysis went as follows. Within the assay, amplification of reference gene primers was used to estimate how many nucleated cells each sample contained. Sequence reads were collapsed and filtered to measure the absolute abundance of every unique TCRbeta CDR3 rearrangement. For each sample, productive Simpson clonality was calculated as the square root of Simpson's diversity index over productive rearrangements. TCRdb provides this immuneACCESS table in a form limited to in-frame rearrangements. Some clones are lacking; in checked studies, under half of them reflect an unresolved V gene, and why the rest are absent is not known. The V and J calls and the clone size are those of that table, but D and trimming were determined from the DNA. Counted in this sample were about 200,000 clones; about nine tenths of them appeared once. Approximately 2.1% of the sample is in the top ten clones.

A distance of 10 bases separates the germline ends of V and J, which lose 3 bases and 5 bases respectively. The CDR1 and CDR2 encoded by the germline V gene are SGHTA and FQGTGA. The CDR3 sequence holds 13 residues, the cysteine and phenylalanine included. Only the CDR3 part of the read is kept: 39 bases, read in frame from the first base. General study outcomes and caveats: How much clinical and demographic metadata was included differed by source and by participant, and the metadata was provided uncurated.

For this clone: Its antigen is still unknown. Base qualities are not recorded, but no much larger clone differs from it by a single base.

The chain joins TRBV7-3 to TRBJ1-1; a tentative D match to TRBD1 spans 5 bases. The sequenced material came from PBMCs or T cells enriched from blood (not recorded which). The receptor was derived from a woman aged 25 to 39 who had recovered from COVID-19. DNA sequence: TGTGCCAGCAGCTTTCTGGGGGGGACTGAAGCTTTCTTT. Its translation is CASSFLGGTEAFF.